Listed below are T cell receptor beta chains from one sample, sequenced in a study of shared clonotypes between healthy human individuals. The protocol was immunoSEQ multiplex PCR, while the TCRdb copy is restricted to in-frame clones and leaves out a portion. The repertoire holds around 560,000 clones, with about 95% as singletons. The source material was naive CD8+ T cells sorted from blood. The source of these receptors is a woman in her twenties or thirties in good health. Each CDR3 is given with its conserved first and last residue.

V: TRBV27; CDR3: CASSPSSGPKTYEQYF
V: TRBV21-1; CDR3: CASSGTSGTANEKLFF
V: TRBV27; CDR3: CASSLSSGSYNEQFF
V: TRBV27; CDR3: CASSFLGRGPNEKLFF
V: TRBV6-5; CDR3: CASSYSMGEEMDEQFF
V: TRBV7-3; CDR3: CASSFLQVPQPQHF
V: TRBV9; CDR3: CASSVDSRGLAAYNEQFF
V: TRBV11-2; CDR3: CASSFSGGSTDTQYF
V: TRBV5-6; CDR3: CASSLVSGPSYNEQFF
V: TRBV28; CDR3: CASSLLTGASNQPQHF
V: TRBV2; CDR3: CASSGRGFYGYTF
V: TRBV18; CDR3: CASSPPGTGEDTQYF
V: TRBV2; CDR3: CASSPDGNTEAFF
V: TRBV10-3; CDR3: CAISEGLNNEQFF
V: TRBV7-6; CDR3: CASSLELENYNEQFF
V: TRBV7-9; CDR3: CASSLEASVYEQYF
V: TRBV7-2; CDR3: CASSTRDLARYEQYF
V: TRBV6-5; CDR3: CASKADPYGYTF
V: TRBV2; CDR3: CASDRESTDTQYF
V: TRBV27; CDR3: CASSLDGVDEQFF
V: TRBV15; CDR3: CATSRDRKGRDTGELFF
V: TRBV29-1; CDR3: CSVDQGYEQYF
V: TRBV21-1; CDR3: CASSKALCRVNTEAFF
V: TRBV2; CDR3: CASSEILKNRPPYEQYF
V: TRBV7-7; CDR3: CASSPGTAQETQYF
V: TRBV1; CDR3: CTSSHLRGRSGANVLTF
V: TRBV13; CDR3: CASSFFEEVEQYF
V: TRBV6-1; CDR3: CASSEILGYEQYF
V: TRBV27; CDR3: CASRKGLGPRGRVSYNEQFF
V: TRBV29-1; CDR3: CSVEDRDRGSTEAFF
V: TRBV28; CDR3: CASSLTAGSSYNEQFF
V: TRBV4-1; CDR3: CASSHGQVHEQYF
V: TRBV9; CDR3: CASSVGVGDEQFF
V: TRBV18; CDR3: CASSPDPTSGSIDTQYF
V: TRBV2; CDR3: CASSLTGGHEQYF
V: TRBV9; CDR3: CASTLGGSGQETQYF
V: TRBV2; CDR3: CASFVQGYSGNTIYF
V: TRBV11-2; CDR3: CASSLDVTGVEQFF
V: TRBV27; CDR3: CASSLLVGYEQYF
V: TRBV27; CDR3: CASSIAVSSYNEQFF
V: TRBV19; CDR3: CASSPATESEQYF